The 25 T cell receptor beta chains listed next were all sequenced from one sample in a study of blood T cells in healthy people across ages. Next came a second PCR, run for about 7 to 12 cycles, which used a sample-barcoded 5' primer along with a J-beta primer mix. TCRdb itself ran the 5' RACE reads through MiXCR, one entry per CDR3 protein. This table holds more than 500,000 distinct CDR3 sequences, about a quarter found once. These data were also filed under a second study, of T cells of mothers and their children.

Sequenced sample: blood. These receptors all stem from a boy aged 2-9 years in good health.

The V call is TRBV19, the J call TRBJ2-1, with D possibly being TRBD2 (5 bases). The CDR3 is 16 amino acids. Germline V gene lookup returns CDR1 LNHDA and CDR2 SQIVND (reference sequence). Between the trimmed V and J ends, which lost 0 bases and 0 bases, there was a span of 9 bases. Here the CDR3 DNA reads TGTGCCAGTAGTATAGACCGAGGGTACTCCTACAATGAGCAGTTCTTC. This codes for CASSIDRGYSYNEQFF.

The sample holds a few counts of this clonotype. The J gene is TRBJ1-1, the V gene TRBV20-1, with no clear D. Germline V gene lookup returns CDR1 DFQATT and CDR2 SNEGSKA (reference sequence). The CDR3 covers 11 residues. The V end was cut by 5 bases, the J end by 5 bases, with 9 bases between. DNA for the CDR3: TGCAGTGCTCAGCCGGGGACTGAAGCTTTCTTT. Translating gives CSAQPGTEAFF.

The rearrangement joins TRBV5-1 to TRBJ1-2; tentatively, D is TRBD1 (6 bases). The CDR3 runs to 14 residues. Germline assignment: CDR1 SGHRS and CDR2 YFSETQ. The germline V and J ends were trimmed by 0 bases and 8 bases, with 14 bases remaining between them. The CDR3 nucleotides are TGCGCCAGCAGCTTGGGAGGCCAGGGGAAGGGCTACACCTTC. Its translation: CASSLGGQGKGYTF. Based on the CDR3 plus reference TRBV5-1 and TRBJ1-2, the full variable domain is KAGVTQTPRYLIKTRGQQVTLSCSPISGHRSVSWYQQTPGQGLQFLFEYFSETQRNKGNFPGRFSGRQFSNSRSEMNVSTLELGDSALYLCASSLGGQGKGYTFGSGTRLTVV.

This clonotype was counted only a few times. V gene TRBV12-3 or TRBV12-4 combines with J gene TRBJ2-5, with TRBD2 identical over 7 bases. The J call may not be correct, given that the DNA end is closer to TRBJ2-7. This CDR3 contains 15 residues. CDR3 coding DNA: TGTGCCAGCAGTTTTAATCCTAGCGGCTCCTACGAGCAGTACTTC. Protein product: CASSFNPSGSYEQYF.

The genes are TRBV20-1 and TRBJ2-5; 13 nucleotides match TRBD2. J lost 9 bases, V lost 6 bases, and 7 bases had no gene match. CDR3 size: 13 residues. Looked up from germline, CDR1 is DFQATT and CDR2 is SNEGSKA (reference sequence). For the CDR3, the DNA is TGCAGTGCCCGGACTAGCGGGGGTGAGGCCCAGTACTTC. It is translated as CSARTSGGEAQYF.

This clonotype turned up a few times. This sequence joins TRBV11-2 and TRBJ1-6; unclear D gene. V shed 0 bases and J shed 7 bases, with 13 bases lying between them. The CDR3 consists of 16 residues. The germline gives CDR1 SGHAT, CDR2 FQNNGV. In DNA form, the CDR3 reads TGTGCCAGCAGCTTAGAGCGGCGGCTGAGGAATTCACCCCTCCACTTT. This sequence encodes CASSLERRLRNSPLHF.

This clonotype was detected a few times. The rearrangement joins TRBV6-5 to TRBJ2-5, with no clear D. The CDR3 contains 14 residues. Trimming stripped 5 bases from V and 5 bases from J, with 15 bases between. Germline V gene lookup returns CDR1 MNHEY and CDR2 SVGAGI. The CDR3 spells CASSPRSLRETQYF. The CDR3, as DNA: TGTGCCAGCAGTCCTCGATCTCTCAGGGAGACCCAGTACTTC.

This clonotype has more than one count but fewer than ten. The chain carries TRBV6-2 or TRBV6-3 and TRBJ2-1; 14 bases align to TRBD2. Germline V lookup: CDR1 MNHEY, CDR2 SVGEGT. The CDR3 runs 19 residues. V trimming: 6 bases; J trimming: 0 bases; junction bases outside the gene matches: 10. The CDR3 region is CASRRLAGGPLSSYNEQFF. The CDR3 DNA reads as TGTGCCAGCAGAAGACTAGCGGGAGGGCCATTAAGCTCCTACAATGAGCAGTTCTTC.

This rearrangement joins TRBV12-5 to TRBJ1-2; possible D gene TRBD1, 5 bases. The germline CDR1 and CDR2 sequences are LGHNT and FRNRAP. Trimming removed 2 bases from V and 5 bases from J, with 18 bases in between. This CDR3 contains 16 residues. CDR3 in amino acids: CASGLRSELTAYGYTF. CDR3 coding DNA: TGTGCTAGTGGTTTGAGGAGTGAGTTGACAGCATATGGCTACACCTTC.

The rearrangement uses TRBV14 and TRBJ2-3; perhaps D is TRBD1 or TRBD2 (5 bases each). V shed 4 bases and J shed 9 bases, with 14 bases lying between them. Germline V gene data show CDR1 as SGHDN and CDR2 as FVKESK. This CDR3 contains 13 residues. The CDR3 protein is CASSPWGGSTQYF. The DNA of the CDR3 is TGTGCCAGCAGCCCCTGGGGCGGGTCGACGCAGTATTTT.

At least ten counts were recorded for this clonotype. The chain combines TRBV5-1 with TRBJ2-3, with D unclear. CDR3 length: 16 amino acids. Per germline, CDR1 SGHRS and CDR2 YFSETQ. V lost 0 bases to trimming and J lost 1 base, with 12 bases between them. In DNA form, the CDR3 reads TGCGCCAGCAGCTTGGTTATAGACGCCGGCACAGATACGCAGTATTTT. This codes for CASSLVIDAGTDTQYF.

This clonotype has a count of ten or more. The rearrangement uses TRBV2 and TRBJ1-6, with 9 bases identical to TRBD1. Germline assignment: CDR1 SNHLY and CDR2 FYNNEI. V lost 7 bases to trimming and J lost 9 bases; unmatched junction nucleotides: 7. The CDR3 loop spans 14 amino acids. CDR3 amino acids: CASNPGQGSSPLHF. For the CDR3, the DNA is TGTGCCAGCAATCCGGGACAGGGAAGTTCACCCCTCCACTTT.

The gene calls are TRBV2 and TRBJ2-7; TRBD1 is a possible D gene (5 bases). Germline V gene data show CDR1 as SNHLY and CDR2 as FYNNEI. With 8 bases removed from V and 0 bases from J, the gap between germline ends came to 20 bases. The CDR3 runs to 16 residues. As DNA, the CDR3 is TGTGCCAGCTATGGAAGCATCAAAGGGGCCTCCTACGAGCAGTACTTC. Translation: CASYGSIKGASYEQYF.

The rearrangement joins TRBV11-2 to TRBJ1-6, with 8 nucleotides matching TRBD1. The CDR3 has 15 amino acids. Germline V gives CDR1 SGHAT, CDR2 FQNNGV. J lost 11 bases, V lost 5 bases, and 11 bases had no gene match. CDR3 protein: CASSIRTGTATPLHF. CDR3 bases: TGTGCCAGCAGCATTCGGACAGGGACAGCGACACCCCTCCACTTT.

The genes are TRBV9 and TRBJ2-5, with a possible D match to TRBD2 (6 bases). The V end lost 3 bases, the J end lost 6 bases, and 21 bases lay between the germline ends. The CDR3 is 16 residues long. The germline CDR1 and CDR2 sequences are SGDLS and YYNGEE. CDR3 DNA: TGTGCCAGCAGCGGCTCTAGCGCCCACGGGATACAGACCCAGTACTTC. Translating it yields CASSGSSAHGIQTQYF.

The chain has TRBV7-9 and TRBJ1-2; D uncertain. Germline V lookup: CDR1 SEHNR, CDR2 FQNEAQ (reference sequence). The V end lost 8 bases, the J end lost 4 bases, and 14 bases lay between the germline ends. This CDR3 is 13 amino acids long. DNA of the CDR3: TGTGCCAGCTCCGAGGAAAACCTCTATGGCTACACCTTC. This sequence encodes CASSEENLYGYTF. The entire variable domain, with the rest obtained from reference TRBV7-9 and TRBJ1-2, is as follows: DTGVSQNPRHKITKRGQNVTFRCDPISEHNRLYWYRQTLGQGPEFLTYFQNEAQLEKSRLLSDRFSAERPKGSFSTLEIQRTEQGDSAMYLCASSEENLYGYTFGSGTRLTVV.

This clonotype was seen more than once but under ten times. V is TRBV7-6 and J is TRBJ2-5; unclear D gene. The J call may not be correct, given that the DNA end is closer to TRBJ2-1. This CDR3 spans 15 amino acids. CDR1 is SGHVS, CDR2 FNYEAQ, per germline. The CDR3 sequence: CASSLRTRKANEQFF. CDR3 sequence (DNA): TGTGCCAGCAGCTTACGAACCAGAAAAGCGAATGAGCAGTTCTTC.

The chain has TRBV12-5 and TRBJ1-4; D is unresolved. Trimming shortened V by 4 bases and J by 4 bases, and 22 bases separated the two germline ends. The germline CDR1 and CDR2 sequences are LGHNT and FRNRAP. The CDR3 covers 18 residues. CDR3 bases: TGTGCTAGTGGTTCGTTGGTGGCTCGTGGGAAGGGTAATGAAAAACTGTTTTTT. This translates into CASGSLVARGKGNEKLFF.

The J gene is TRBJ2-1, the V gene TRBV7-6; D is perhaps TRBD2 (5 bases). The CDR3 totals 15 residues. V was shortened by 6 bases and J by 0 bases, with 12 bases between the two germline ends. Germline CDR1 is SGHVS and CDR2 is FNYEAQ. The CDR3 nucleotides read TGTGCCAGCAGACCGGAGGCGACCTCCTACAATGAGCAGTTCTTC. Amino acid sequence: CASRPEATSYNEQFF.

The chain employs TRBV20-1 and TRBJ2-5; D is perhaps TRBD1 or TRBD2 (5 bases each). Judging by the DNA end, TRBJ2-1 fits better; the J call may be wrong. CDR1 and CDR2 from the germline V gene are DFQATT and SNEGSKA (reference sequence). The CDR3 has 15 residues. This CDR3 is CSASLLGANPNEQFF. The CDR3 DNA reads TGCAGTGCTAGCTTGCTCGGGGCCAATCCTAATGAGCAGTTCTTC.

This clonotype was counted ten times or more. The J gene is TRBJ2-1, the V gene TRBV5-5, with 8 nucleotides matching TRBD2. The CDR3 runs to 14 residues. The germline gives CDR1 SGHKS, CDR2 YYEKEE (reference sequence). V lost 6 bases, J lost 10 bases, and 12 bases stayed unmatched. CDR3 residues: CASTSGLVGFEQFF. The CDR3 nucleotides are TGTGCCAGCACCTCGGGACTAGTTGGCTTCGAGCAGTTCTTC.

About this clonotype itself: A much larger clone differs by one base, so this may be a read error. CDR3: CSASATAPYEQYF. The CDR3 coding sequence is TGCAGTGCTAGTGCGACAGCGCCCTACGAGCAGTACTTC. The genes are TRBV20-1 and TRBJ2-5; TRBD1 might be the D (5 bases). The J call may be in error: the DNA end matches TRBJ2-7 better. Germline V gene sequence: CDR1 DFQATT, CDR2 SNEGSKA (reference sequence). This CDR3 is built from 13 residues.

V gene TRBV6-1 combines with J gene TRBJ2-2; D might be TRBD1 (7 bases). V was cut by 6 bases and J by 2 bases, with 19 bases left in between. The germline V gene has CDR1 MNHNS and CDR2 SASEGT. The CDR3 has 17 amino acids. CDR3 in DNA: TGTGCCAGCAGCCTCAAGGGGGCTAGCGTTAACACCGGGGAGCTGTTTTTT. The encoded protein is CASSLKGASVNTGELFF.

The chain joins TRBV20-1 to TRBJ2-5; 13 bases agree with TRBD2. The CDR3 is made up of 15 amino acids. J was trimmed by 7 bases and V by 3 bases; bases with no gene match: 8. Germline CDR1 is DFQATT and CDR2 is SNEGSKA (reference sequence). This CDR3 is CSASSTSGGLGTQYF. The CDR3 DNA is TGCAGTGCTAGCTCGACTAGCGGGGGGCTAGGGACCCAGTACTTC.

The chain couples TRBV5-1 to TRBJ2-2; D is uncertain. The CDR3 sequence is 13 residues long. CDR1 and CDR2 from the germline V gene are SGHRS and YFSETQ. Trimming cost V 5 bases and J 1 base, with 6 bases left between them. This chain's CDR3 is CASSKGNTGELFF. CDR3 in DNA: TGCGCCAGCAGTAAAGGGAACACCGGGGAGCTGTTTTTT.